The source of this T cell receptor beta chain is a study of response to subunit inactivated influenza vaccine. Whole-study results and caveats: Authors suggested each seasonal flu vaccination may recruit only limited numbers of new T cells.

This clonotype showed up just a few times. As yet, its antigen is unknown. Using its own MiXCR run on the RT-PCR reads, TCRdb lists one record per CDR3 protein. The sample holds roughly 570,000 distinct CDR3 sequences; roughly 13% are singletons and the top ten take around 13%. The clonotype comes from a man in his fifties who received an inactivated influenza vaccine. This specimen consisted of PBMCs from blood, obtained 40 to 50 days after vaccination.

This chain's CDR3 is CASSFGTPNTGELFF. The DNA of the CDR3 is TGTGCCAGCAGCTTTGGGACTCCGAACACCGGGGAGCTGTTTTTT. V usage is TRBV7-2 and J usage is TRBJ2-2, with D perhaps TRBD2 (6 bases). Germline V lookup: CDR1 SGHTA, CDR2 FQGNSA. The CDR3 runs to 15 residues. Trimming removed 3 bases at V and 0 bases at J, with 8 bases between.